Shown below are 8 T cell receptor beta chains from a single sample sequenced in a study of cytomegalovirus exposure and HLA in healthy donors. Measured with immunoSEQ multiplex PCR; TCRdb has only the in-frame clones, and not every one. The top ten hold roughly 0.8% of the sample, which has some 90,000 clones, 96% seen once. Sequencing used PBMCs. Source of these receptors: a man younger than 35 in good health and CMV-seronegative.

The chain has TRBV7-9 and TRBJ2-2; TRBD1 aligns across 8 bases. V lost 5 bases, J lost 0 bases, and 8 bases stayed unmatched. In germline, CDR1 is SEHNR, CDR2 FQNEAQ (reference sequence). CDR3 size: 17 residues. The CDR3 here is CASSHFGTGPNTGELFF. DNA of the CDR3: TGTGCCAGCAGCCACTTCGGGACAGGCCCGAACACCGGGGAGCTGTTTTTT.

The V and J genes are TRBV13 and TRBJ2-7; 8 nucleotides line up with TRBD2. This CDR3 has 14 residues. V lost 5 bases to trimming and J lost 6 bases; unmatched junction nucleotides: 9. Germline CDR1 reads PRHDT; CDR2 reads FYEKMQ (reference sequence). The CDR3 region is CASSAPGTRGEQYV. The CDR3 DNA reads as TGTGCCAGCAGCGCCCCCGGGACTAGAGGCGAGCAGTACGTC.

The chain uses TRBV11-2 and TRBJ2-1; 8 nucleotides align to TRBD2. The CDR3 runs 15 residues. Looked up from germline, CDR1 is SGHAT and CDR2 is FQNNGV. V shed 0 bases, J shed 5 bases, and the junction held 3 bases outside the gene matches. The CDR3 reads CASSLELREDNEQFF. DNA of the CDR3: TGTGCCAGCAGCTTAGAGTTGCGGGAGGACAATGAGCAGTTCTTC. The variable domain in full, with the rest retrieved from reference TRBV11-2 and TRBJ2-1, is EAGVAQSPRYKIIEKRQSVAFWCNPISGHATLYWYQQILGQGPKLLIQFQNNGVVDDSQLPKDRFSAERLKGVDSTLKIQPAKLEDSAVYLCASSLELREDNEQFFGPGTRLTVL.

This sequence joins TRBV6-1 and TRBJ2-6; D gene unclear. Germline CDR1 reads MNHNS; CDR2 reads SASEGT. The CDR3 length is 14 residues. V gave up 10 bases and J gave up 2 bases, with 12 bases separating them. CDR3 loop: CATAGVAGANVLTF. The CDR3 DNA reads TGTGCCACGGCCGGAGTGGCTGGGGCCAACGTCCTGACTTTC.

V usage is TRBV5-1 and J usage is TRBJ2-7; 7 bases agree with TRBD2. Germline V gene data show CDR1 as SGHRS and CDR2 as YFSETQ. The V gene end was trimmed by 0 bases and the J gene end by 3 bases; junction bases not matched to a gene: 3. The CDR3 has 14 residues. The CDR3 region has the DNA TGCGCCAGCAGCTTGGACGGGGACTACTACGAGCAGTACTTC. Encoded protein: CASSLDGDYYEQYF. Filled out from reference TRBV5-1 and TRBJ2-7, the complete variable domain reads KAGVTQTPRYLIKTRGQQVTLSCSPISGHRSVSWYQQTPGQGLQFLFEYFSETQRNKGNFPGRFSGRQFSNSRSEMNVSTLELGDSALYLCASSLDGDYYEQYFGPGTRLTVT.

V gene TRBV6-1 combines with J gene TRBJ1-2; 7 positions match TRBD1. V shed 7 bases and J 5 bases; nucleotides not matched to a gene: 7. This CDR3 is 13 amino acids long. The germline V gene encodes CDR1 MNHNS and CDR2 SASEGT. CDR3: CASTDRVGYGYTF. The CDR3, as DNA: TGTGCCAGCACCGACAGGGTAGGATATGGCTACACCTTC.

The table lists this clone with a count of one. The chain joins TRBV5-1 to TRBJ1-1; tentative D call: TRBD1 (6 bases). Germline-derived CDR1 and CDR2 are SGHRS and YFSETQ. V dropped 4 bases and J dropped 2 bases, with 18 bases sitting between them. The CDR3 spans 16 residues. The CDR3 reads CASSADQGRVNTEAFF. CDR3 bases: TGCGCCAGCAGCGCGGACCAGGGGAGGGTCAACACTGAAGCTTTCTTT.

V and J are TRBV18 and TRBJ1-5; weak D call: TRBD1 (5 bases). CDR1 and CDR2 (germline): KGHSH, LQKENI. The CDR3 has 16 residues. The ends were cut back, 2 bases at V and 5 bases at J, with 16 bases in the middle. The CDR3 spells CASSPKAPGLDQPQHF. CDR3 DNA: TGTGCCAGCTCACCAAAAGCTCCGGGACTAGATCAGCCCCAGCATTTT.